The rows below give T cell receptor beta chains drawn from one sample of a study of blood T cell repertoires in COVID-19. Assay used: immunoSEQ multiplex PCR; TCRdb lists only in-frame clones, some missing. The data show over 250,000 clones, 70% to 90% seen once. Sequencing was performed on peripheral blood. The origin of the receptors is a woman aged 55 to 70 with acute or convalescent COVID-19. Both conserved end residues are part of each CDR3. The D gene is left open where the match is weak. Where a row states a size, it is once, few, many or the class of an expanded clone; other rows omit it.

j_call	clone_size	v_call	d_call	cdr3_aa	cdr3_nt
TRBJ2-7	NA	TRBV6-5	NA	CASSYYQGGEQYF	TGTGCCAGCAGTTACTACCAGGGGGGCGAGCAGTACTTC
TRBJ1-2	NA	TRBV12-3/TRBV12-4	NA	CASSLRGYGYTF	TGTGCCAGCAGTTTAAGGGGCTATGGCTACACCTTC
TRBJ2-7	NA	TRBV19	NA	CASSEQKMTGEQYF	TGTGCCAGTAGTGAGCAAAAAATGACGGGCGAGCAGTACTTC
TRBJ1-5	NA	TRBV27	TRBD1	CASAGQGYNQPQHF	TGTGCCAGCGCGGGACAGGGATACAATCAGCCCCAGCATTTT
TRBJ2-3	once	TRBV19	TRBD2	CASSMYLAGGTDTQYF	TGTGCCAGTAGTATGTACTTAGCGGGGGGCACAGATACGCAGTATTTT
TRBJ2-7	NA	TRBV4-2	TRBD2	CASSPSGGDSYEQYF	TGTGCCAGCAGCCCTAGCGGGGGGGATAGTTACGAGCAGTACTTC
TRBJ1-5	NA	TRBV5-1	TRBD1	CASSDGTGGFNQPQHF	TGCGCCAGCAGCGATGGGACAGGGGGTTTCAATCAGCCCCAGCATTTT
TRBJ1-4	NA	TRBV3-1/TRBV3-2	TRBD1	CASRERQGEKLFF	TGTGCCAGCAGGGAACGACAGGGGGAAAAACTGTTTTTT
TRBJ1-5	NA	TRBV27	NA	CASSLSRGSNQPQHF	TGTGCCAGCAGTTTATCCAGGGGTAGCAATCAGCCCCAGCATTTT
TRBJ1-4	NA	TRBV6-5	TRBD1	CASRPGTGRGEKLFF	TGTGCCAGCAGACCCGGGACAGGGAGGGGCGAAAAACTGTTTTTT
TRBJ2-3	NA	TRBV30	TRBD1	CAWRRGTGTADTQYF	TGTGCCTGGAGAAGGGGGACAGGGACGGCAGATACGCAGTATTTT
TRBJ1-4	NA	TRBV28	NA	CASSSRTVEKLFF	TGTGCCAGCAGTTCACGGACAGTTGAAAAACTGTTTTTT
TRBJ1-1	once	TRBV6-5	TRBD1	CASSRDRENTEAFF	TGTGCCAGCAGCCGGGACAGAGAGAACACTGAAGCTTTCTTT
TRBJ2-1	once	TRBV4-3	NA	CASSQTGEFHEQFF	TGCGCCAGCAGCCAGACGGGAGAATTCCATGAGCAGTTCTTC
TRBJ1-2	NA	TRBV5-4	TRBD1	CASSLRTGAVQAGYTF	TGTGCCAGCAGCTTGAGGACAGGGGCAGTCCAAGCTGGCTACACCTTC
TRBJ1-1	NA	TRBV5-1	NA	CASSLAGTANTEAFF	TGCGCCAGCAGCTTGGCCGGTACAGCGAACACTGAAGCTTTCTTT
TRBJ2-7	NA	TRBV5-6	NA	CASSLGARSYEQYF	TGTGCCAGCAGCTTGGGGGCCAGGTCCTACGAGCAGTACTTC
TRBJ2-7	NA	TRBV12-1	NA	CASSPRDYSYEQYF	TGTGCCAGCAGCCCTAGGGACTACTCCTACGAGCAGTACTTC
TRBJ2-7	NA	TRBV29-1	TRBD2	CSVKGLAGYEQYF	TGCAGCGTTAAAGGTTTAGCGGGCTACGAGCAGTACTTC
TRBJ2-3	NA	TRBV27	NA	CASRRTDTQYF	TGTGCCAGCAGGAGAACAGATACGCAGTATTTT
TRBJ2-1	NA	TRBV6-5	TRBD1	CASSYVRTGYNEQFF	TGTGCCAGCAGTTATGTGCGGACAGGGTACAATGAGCAGTTCTTC
TRBJ2-7	NA	TRBV7-2	TRBD2	CASSLDTSGGYEQYF	TGTGCCAGCAGCTTAGATACAAGCGGGGGCTACGAGCAGTACTTC
TRBJ1-4	NA	TRBV24-1	TRBD1	CATSADRDEKLFF	TGTGCCACCAGTGCGGACAGGGATGAAAAACTGTTTTTT
TRBJ1-6	NA	TRBV7-6	TRBD1	CASSSPTGRNSPLHF	TGTGCCAGCAGCTCCCCGACAGGGAGGAATTCACCCCTCCACTTT
TRBJ1-1	NA	TRBV18	NA	CASSPEFTGLNTEAFF	TGTGCCAGCTCACCCGAATTCACAGGGCTGAACACTGAAGCTTTCTTT
TRBJ1-5	NA	TRBV3-1/TRBV3-2	NA	CASSGRVNQPQHF	TGTGCCAGCAGCGGCAGGGTAAATCAGCCCCAGCATTTT
TRBJ2-1	NA	TRBV20-1	NA	CSARAGIEQFF	TGCAGTGCTAGGGCGGGGATTGAGCAGTTCTTC
TRBJ1-6	many	TRBV7-3	NA	CASSLKTGGDSPLHF	TGTGCCAGCAGCTTAAAGACAGGTGGGGATTCACCCCTCCACTTT
TRBJ2-3	NA	TRBV28	NA	CASSPVPSSQLSTDTQYF	TGTGCCAGCAGCCCAGTCCCTTCATCTCAGTTAAGCACAGATACGCAGTATTTT